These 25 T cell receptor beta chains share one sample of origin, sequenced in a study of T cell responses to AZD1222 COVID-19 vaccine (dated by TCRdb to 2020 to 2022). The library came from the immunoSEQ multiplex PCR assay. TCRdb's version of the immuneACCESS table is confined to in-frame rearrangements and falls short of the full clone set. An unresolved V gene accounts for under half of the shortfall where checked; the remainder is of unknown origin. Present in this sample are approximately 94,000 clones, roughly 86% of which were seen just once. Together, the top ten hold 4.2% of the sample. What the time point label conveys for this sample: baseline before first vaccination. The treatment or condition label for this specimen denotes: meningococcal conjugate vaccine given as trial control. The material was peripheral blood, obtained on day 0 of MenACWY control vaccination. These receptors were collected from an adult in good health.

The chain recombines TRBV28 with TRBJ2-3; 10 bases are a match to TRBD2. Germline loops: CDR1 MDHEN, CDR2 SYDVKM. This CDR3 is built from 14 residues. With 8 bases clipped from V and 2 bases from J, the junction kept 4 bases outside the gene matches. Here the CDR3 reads CASSSGGNTDTQYF. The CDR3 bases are TGTGCCAGCTCTAGCGGGGGCAACACAGATACGCAGTATTTT.

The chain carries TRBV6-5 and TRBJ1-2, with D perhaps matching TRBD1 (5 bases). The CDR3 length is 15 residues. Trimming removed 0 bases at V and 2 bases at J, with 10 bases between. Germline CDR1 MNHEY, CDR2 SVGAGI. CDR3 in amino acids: CASSYSGGTNYGYTF. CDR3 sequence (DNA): TGTGCCAGCAGTTACTCCGGGGGAACAAACTATGGCTACACCTTC.

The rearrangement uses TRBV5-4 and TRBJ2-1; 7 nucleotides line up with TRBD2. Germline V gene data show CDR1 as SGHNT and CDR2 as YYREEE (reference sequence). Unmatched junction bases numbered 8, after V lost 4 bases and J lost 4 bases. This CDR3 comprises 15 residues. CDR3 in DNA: TGTGCCAGCAGCCCTAAGACTAGCTCTTACAATGAGCAGTTCTTC. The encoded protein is CASSPKTSSYNEQFF.

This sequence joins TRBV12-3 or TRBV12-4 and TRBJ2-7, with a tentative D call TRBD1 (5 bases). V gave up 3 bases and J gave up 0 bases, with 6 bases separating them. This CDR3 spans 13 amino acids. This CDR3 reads CASSLTASYEQYF. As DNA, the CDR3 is TGTGCCAGCAGTTTGACAGCCTCCTACGAGCAGTACTTC.

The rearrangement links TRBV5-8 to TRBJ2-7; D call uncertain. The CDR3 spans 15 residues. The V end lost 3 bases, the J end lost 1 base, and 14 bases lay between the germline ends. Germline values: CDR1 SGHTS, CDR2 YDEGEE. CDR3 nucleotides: TGTGCCAGCAGCTACTGGGGTGCACAGTCCTACGAGCAGTACTTC. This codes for CASSYWGAQSYEQYF.

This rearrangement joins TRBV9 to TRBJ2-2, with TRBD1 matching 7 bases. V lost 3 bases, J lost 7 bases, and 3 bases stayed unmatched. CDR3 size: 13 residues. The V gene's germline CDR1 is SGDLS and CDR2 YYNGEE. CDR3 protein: CASSERTGGELFF. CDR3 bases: TGTGCCAGCAGCGAACGGACAGGCGGGGAGCTGTTTTTT.

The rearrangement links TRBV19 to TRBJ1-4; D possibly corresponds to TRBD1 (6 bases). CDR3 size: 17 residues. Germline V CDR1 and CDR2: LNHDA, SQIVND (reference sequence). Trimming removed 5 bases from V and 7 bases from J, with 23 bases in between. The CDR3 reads CASSLGGATVALEKLFF. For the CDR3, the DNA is TGTGCCAGTAGTCTCGGGGGGGCGACAGTAGCCCTTGAAAAACTGTTTTTT. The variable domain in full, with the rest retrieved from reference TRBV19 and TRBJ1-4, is DGGITQSPKYLFRKEGQNVTLSCEQNLNHDAMYWYRQDPGQGLRLIYYSQIVNDFQKGDIAEGYSVSREKKESFPLTVTSAQKNPTAFYLCASSLGGATVALEKLFFGSGTQLSVL.

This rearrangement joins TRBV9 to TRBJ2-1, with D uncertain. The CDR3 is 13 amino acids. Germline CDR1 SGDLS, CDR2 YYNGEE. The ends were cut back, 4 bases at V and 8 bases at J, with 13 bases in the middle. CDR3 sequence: CASSPNHRDEQFF. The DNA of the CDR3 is TGTGCCAGCAGCCCTAATCACCGGGATGAGCAGTTCTTC.

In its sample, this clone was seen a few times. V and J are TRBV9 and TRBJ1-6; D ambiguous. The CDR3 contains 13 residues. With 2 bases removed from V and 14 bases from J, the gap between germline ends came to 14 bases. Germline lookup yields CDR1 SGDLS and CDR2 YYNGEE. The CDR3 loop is CASSVSPSGSLHF. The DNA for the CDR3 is TGTGCCAGCAGCGTCTCCCCCTCTGGATCCCTCCACTTT.

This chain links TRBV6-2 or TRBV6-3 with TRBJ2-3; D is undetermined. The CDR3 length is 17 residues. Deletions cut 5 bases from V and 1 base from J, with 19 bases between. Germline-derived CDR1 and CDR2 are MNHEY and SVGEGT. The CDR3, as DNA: TGTGCCAGCAGTAACTGGACGGGTGGGTTCGGCACAGATACGCAGTATTTT. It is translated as CASSNWTGGFGTDTQYF.

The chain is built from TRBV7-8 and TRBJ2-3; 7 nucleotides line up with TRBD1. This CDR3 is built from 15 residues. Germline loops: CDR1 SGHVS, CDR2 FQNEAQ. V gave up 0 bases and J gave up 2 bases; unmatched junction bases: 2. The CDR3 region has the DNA TGTGCCAGCAGCTTAGCAGGGGGCGTCACAGATACGCAGTATTTT. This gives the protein CASSLAGGVTDTQYF.

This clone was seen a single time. The CDR3 protein is CASSVSPENYGYTF. For the CDR3, the DNA is TGTGCCAGCAGCGTAAGCCCCGAGAACTATGGCTACACCTTC. The chain combines TRBV9 with TRBJ1-2; no clear D gene. This CDR3 is built from 14 residues. Between the trimmed V and J ends, which lost 1 base and 2 bases, there was a span of 9 bases. CDR1 is SGDLS and CDR2 is YYNGEE in the germline V gene.

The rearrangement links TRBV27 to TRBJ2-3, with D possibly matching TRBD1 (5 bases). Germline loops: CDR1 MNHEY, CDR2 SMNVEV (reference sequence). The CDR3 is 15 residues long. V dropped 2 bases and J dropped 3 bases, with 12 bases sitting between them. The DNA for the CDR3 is TGTGCCAGCAGTTTAATCCAGGGTATAACAGATACGCAGTATTTT. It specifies CASSLIQGITDTQYF.

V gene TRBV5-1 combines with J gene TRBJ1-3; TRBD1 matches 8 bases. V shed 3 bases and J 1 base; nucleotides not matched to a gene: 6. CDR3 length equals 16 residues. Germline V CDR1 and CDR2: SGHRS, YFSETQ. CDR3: CASSWTGSGSGNTIYF. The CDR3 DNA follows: TGCGCCAGCAGCTGGACAGGGAGCGGATCTGGAAACACCATATATTTT.

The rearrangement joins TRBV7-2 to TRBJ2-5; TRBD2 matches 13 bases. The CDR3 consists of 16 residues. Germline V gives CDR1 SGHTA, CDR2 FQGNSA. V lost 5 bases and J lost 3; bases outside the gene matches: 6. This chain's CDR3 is CASSRGLAGEKETQYF. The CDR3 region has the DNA TGTGCCAGCAGCCGCGGACTAGCGGGGGAGAAAGAGACCCAGTACTTC.

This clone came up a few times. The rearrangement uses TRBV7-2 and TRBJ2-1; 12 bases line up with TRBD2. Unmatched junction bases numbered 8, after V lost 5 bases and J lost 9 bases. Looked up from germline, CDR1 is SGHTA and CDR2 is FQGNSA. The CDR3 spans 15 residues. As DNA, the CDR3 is TGTGCCAGCAGCCCGAGTCTAGCGGGAGGGAGTGAGCAGTTCTTC. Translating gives CASSPSLAGGSEQFF. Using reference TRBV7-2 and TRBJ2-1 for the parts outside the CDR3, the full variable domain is GAGVSQSPSNKVTEKGKDVELRCDPISGHTALYWYRQSLGQGLEFLIYFQGNSAPDKSGLPSDRFSAERTGGSVSTLTIQRTQQEDSAVYLCASSPSLAGGSEQFFGPGTRLTVL.

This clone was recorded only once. The CDR3 sequence: CASSLAGDRGSYGYTF. The CDR3 DNA sequence: TGTGCCAGCAGCTTAGCGGGGGACAGGGGGTCCTATGGCTACACCTTC. This chain joins TRBV7-9 and TRBJ1-2; 11 bases are a match to TRBD1. The junction had 4 bases not matched to a gene; V was cut back by 0 bases and J by 4 bases. Germline V lookup: CDR1 SEHNR, CDR2 FQNEAQ (reference sequence). The CDR3 sequence is 16 residues long. Full variable domain (remainder filled in from reference TRBV7-9 and TRBJ1-2): DTGVSQNPRHKITKRGQNVTFRCDPISEHNRLYWYRQTLGQGPEFLTYFQNEAQLEKSRLLSDRFSAERPKGSFSTLEIQRTEQGDSAMYLCASSLAGDRGSYGYTFGSGTRLTVV.

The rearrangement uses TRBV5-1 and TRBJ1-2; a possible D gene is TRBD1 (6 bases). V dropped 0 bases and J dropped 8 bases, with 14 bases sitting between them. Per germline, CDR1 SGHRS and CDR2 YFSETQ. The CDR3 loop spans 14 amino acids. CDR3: CASSLAGEWGGYTF. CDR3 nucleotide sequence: TGCGCCAGCAGCTTGGCAGGGGAATGGGGAGGCTACACCTTC.

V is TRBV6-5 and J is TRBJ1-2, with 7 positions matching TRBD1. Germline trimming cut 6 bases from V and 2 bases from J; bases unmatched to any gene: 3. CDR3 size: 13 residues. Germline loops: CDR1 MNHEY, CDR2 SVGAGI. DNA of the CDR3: TGTGCCAGCAGCCCGGGACAGAACTATGGCTACACCTTC. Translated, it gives CASSPGQNYGYTF.

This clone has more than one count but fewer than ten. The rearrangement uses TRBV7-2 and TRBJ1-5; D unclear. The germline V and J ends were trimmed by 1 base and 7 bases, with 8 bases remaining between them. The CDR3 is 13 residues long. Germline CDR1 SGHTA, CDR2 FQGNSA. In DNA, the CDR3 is TGTGCCAGCAGCTTAGTTAACGCCCAGCCCCAGCATTTT. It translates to CASSLVNAQPQHF.

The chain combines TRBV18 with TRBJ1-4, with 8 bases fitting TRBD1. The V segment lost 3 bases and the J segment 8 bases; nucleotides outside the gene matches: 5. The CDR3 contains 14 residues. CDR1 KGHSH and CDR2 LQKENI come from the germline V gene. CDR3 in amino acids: CASSPQTGEEKLFF. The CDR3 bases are TGTGCCAGCTCACCCCAGACAGGGGAGGAAAAACTGTTTTTT.

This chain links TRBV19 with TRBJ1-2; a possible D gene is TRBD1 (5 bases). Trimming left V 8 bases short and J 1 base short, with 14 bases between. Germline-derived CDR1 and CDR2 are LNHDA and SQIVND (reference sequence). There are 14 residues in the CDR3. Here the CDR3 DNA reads TGTGCCAGTCGGGAAAGGGACGTTAACTATGGCTACACCTTC. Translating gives CASRERDVNYGYTF.

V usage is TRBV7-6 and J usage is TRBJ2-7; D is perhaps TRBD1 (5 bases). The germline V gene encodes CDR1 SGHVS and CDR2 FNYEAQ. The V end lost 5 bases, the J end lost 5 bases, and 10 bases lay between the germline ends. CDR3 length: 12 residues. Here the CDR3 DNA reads TGTGCCAGCAGCACAGGAAGTAACGAGCAGTACTTC. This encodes CASSTGSNEQYF.

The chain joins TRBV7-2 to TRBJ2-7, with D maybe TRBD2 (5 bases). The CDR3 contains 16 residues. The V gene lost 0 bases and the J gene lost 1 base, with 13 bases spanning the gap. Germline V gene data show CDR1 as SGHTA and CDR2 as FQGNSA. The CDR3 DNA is TGTGCCAGCAGCTTAGCTAGCGACTTATCTTCCTACGAGCAGTACTTC. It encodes CASSLASDLSSYEQYF.

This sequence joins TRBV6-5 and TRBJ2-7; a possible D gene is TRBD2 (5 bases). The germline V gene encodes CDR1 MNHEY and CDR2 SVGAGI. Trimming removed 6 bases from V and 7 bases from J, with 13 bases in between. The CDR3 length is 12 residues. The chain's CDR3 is CASSPGEGEQYF. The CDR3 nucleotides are TGTGCCAGCAGCCCCGGCGAGGGAGAGCAGTACTTC.